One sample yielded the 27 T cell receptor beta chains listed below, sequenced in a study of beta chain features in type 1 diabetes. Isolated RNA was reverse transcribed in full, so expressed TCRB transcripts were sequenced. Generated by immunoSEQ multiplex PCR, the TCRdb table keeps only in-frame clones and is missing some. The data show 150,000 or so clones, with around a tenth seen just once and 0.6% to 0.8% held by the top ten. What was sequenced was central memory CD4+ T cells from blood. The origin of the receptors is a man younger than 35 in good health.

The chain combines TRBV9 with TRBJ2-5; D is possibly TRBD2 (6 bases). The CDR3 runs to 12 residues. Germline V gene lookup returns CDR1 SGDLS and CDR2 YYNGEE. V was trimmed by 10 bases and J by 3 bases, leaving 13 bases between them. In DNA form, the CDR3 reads TGTGCCGGGGTCGGGAGAGAAGAGACCCAGTACTTC. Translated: CAGVGREETQYF.

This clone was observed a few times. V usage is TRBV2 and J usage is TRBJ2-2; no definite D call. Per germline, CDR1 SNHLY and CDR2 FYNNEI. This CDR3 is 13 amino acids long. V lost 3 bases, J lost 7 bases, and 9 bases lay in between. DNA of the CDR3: TGTGCCAGCAGTGACGGAGTACTCGGGGAGCTGTTTTTT. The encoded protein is CASSDGVLGELFF.

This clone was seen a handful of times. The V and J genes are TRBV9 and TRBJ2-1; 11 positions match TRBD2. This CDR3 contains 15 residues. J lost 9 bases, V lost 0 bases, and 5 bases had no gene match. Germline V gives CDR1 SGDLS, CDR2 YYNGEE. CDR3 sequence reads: CASSVVLAGGTEQFF. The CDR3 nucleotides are TGTGCCAGCAGCGTAGTGCTAGCGGGGGGTACTGAGCAGTTCTTC.

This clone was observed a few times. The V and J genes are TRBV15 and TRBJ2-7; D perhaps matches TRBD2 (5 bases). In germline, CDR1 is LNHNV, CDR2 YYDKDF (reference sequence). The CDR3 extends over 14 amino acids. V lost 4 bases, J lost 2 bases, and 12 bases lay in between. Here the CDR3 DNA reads TGTGCCACCAGCAAAGACACGGGAACCTACGAGCAGTACTTC. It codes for CATSKDTGTYEQYF.

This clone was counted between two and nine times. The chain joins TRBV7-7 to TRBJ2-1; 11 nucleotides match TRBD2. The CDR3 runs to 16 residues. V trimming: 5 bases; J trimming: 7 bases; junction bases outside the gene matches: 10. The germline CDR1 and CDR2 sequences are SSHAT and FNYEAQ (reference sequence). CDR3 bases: TGTGCCAGCAGCCCCGGGACTAGCGGCCGAATAAATGAGCAGTTCTTC. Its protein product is CASSPGTSGRINEQFF.

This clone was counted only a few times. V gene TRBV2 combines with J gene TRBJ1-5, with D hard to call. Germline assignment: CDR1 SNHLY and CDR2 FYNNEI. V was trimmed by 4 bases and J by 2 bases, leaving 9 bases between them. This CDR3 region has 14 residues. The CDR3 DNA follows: TGTGCCAGCAGTGGCGGGTCAGGCAATCAGCCCCAGCATTTT. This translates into CASSGGSGNQPQHF.

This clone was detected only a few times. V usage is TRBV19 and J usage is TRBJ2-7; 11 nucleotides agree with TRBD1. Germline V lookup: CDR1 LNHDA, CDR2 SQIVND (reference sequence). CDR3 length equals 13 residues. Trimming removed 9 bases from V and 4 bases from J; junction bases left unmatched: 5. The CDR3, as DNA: TGTGCCAGCCGGGGGACAGGGGGGTACGAGCAGTACTTC. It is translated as CASRGTGGYEQYF.

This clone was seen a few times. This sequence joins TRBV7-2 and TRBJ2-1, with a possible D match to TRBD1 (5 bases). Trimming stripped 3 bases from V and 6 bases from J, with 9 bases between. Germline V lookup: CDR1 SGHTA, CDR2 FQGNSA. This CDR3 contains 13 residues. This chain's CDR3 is CASSFPGFNEQFF. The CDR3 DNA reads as TGTGCCAGCAGCTTTCCAGGGTTCAATGAGCAGTTCTTC.

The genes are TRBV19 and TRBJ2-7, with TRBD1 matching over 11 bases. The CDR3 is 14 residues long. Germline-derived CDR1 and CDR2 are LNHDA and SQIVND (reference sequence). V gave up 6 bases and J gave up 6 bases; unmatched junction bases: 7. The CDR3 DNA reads TGTGCCAGTAGCCTGGGACAGGGGGTCGGCGAGCAGTACTTC. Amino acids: CASSLGQGVGEQYF.

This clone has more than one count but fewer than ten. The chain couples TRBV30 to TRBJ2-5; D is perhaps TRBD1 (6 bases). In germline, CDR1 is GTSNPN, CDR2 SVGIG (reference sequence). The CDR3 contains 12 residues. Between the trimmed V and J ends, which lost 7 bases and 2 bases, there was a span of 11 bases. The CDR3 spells CASSDRQETQYF. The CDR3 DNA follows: TGTGCCTCCTCGGACAGACAAGAGACCCAGTACTTC.

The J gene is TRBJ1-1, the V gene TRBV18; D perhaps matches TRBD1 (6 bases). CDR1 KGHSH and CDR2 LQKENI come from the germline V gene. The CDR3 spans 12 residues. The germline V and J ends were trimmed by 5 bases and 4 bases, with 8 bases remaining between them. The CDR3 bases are TGTGCCAGCTCATACAGGGTCACTGAAGCTTTCTTT. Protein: CASSYRVTEAFF.

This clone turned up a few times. The CDR3 DNA reads as TGTGCCTGGAGTGCCGGGGTTCAAGAGACCCAGTACTTC. Its translation: CAWSAGVQETQYF. This chain links TRBV30 with TRBJ2-5, with a possible D match to TRBD2 (5 bases). This CDR3 is 13 amino acids long. Trimming left V 1 base short and J 2 bases short, with 8 bases between. CDR1 is GTSNPN and CDR2 is SVGIG in the germline V gene (reference sequence).

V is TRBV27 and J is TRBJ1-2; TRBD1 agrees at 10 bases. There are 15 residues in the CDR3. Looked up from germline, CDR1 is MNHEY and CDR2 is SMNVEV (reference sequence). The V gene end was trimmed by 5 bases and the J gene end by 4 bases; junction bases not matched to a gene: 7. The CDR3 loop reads CASSPWDRGAYGYTF. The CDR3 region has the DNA TGTGCCAGCAGTCCCTGGGACAGGGGCGCCTATGGCTACACCTTC.

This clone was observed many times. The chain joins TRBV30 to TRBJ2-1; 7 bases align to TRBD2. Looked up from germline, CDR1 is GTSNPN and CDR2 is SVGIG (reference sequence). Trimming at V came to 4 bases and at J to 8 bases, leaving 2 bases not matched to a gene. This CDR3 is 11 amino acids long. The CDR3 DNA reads TGTGCCTGGAATCGGGGGGATGAGCAGTTCTTC. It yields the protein CAWNRGDEQFF.

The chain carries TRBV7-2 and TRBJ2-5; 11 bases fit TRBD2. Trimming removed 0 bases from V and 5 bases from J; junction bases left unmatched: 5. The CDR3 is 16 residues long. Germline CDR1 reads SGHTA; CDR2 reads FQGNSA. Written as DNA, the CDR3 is TGTGCCAGCAGCTTAGCGTTTGCTAGCGGGGGGGAGACCCAGTACTTC. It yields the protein CASSLAFASGGETQYF.

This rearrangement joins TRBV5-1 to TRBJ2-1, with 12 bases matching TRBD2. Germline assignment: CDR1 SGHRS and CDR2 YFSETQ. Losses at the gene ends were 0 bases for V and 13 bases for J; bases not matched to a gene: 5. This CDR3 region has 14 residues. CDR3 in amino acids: CASSLDLAGGLQFF. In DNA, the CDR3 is TGCGCCAGCAGCTTGGATCTAGCGGGGGGGCTTCAGTTCTTC.

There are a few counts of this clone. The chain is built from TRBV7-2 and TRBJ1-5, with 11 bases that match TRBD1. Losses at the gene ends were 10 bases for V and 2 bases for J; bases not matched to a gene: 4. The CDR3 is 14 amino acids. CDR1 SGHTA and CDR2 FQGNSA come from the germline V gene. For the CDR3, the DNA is TGTGCCACCGGACAGGGGGCGCGCAATCAGCCCCAGCATTTT. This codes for CATGQGARNQPQHF.

The CDR3 loop reads CASSRPGQGVYEQFF. The CDR3 coding sequence is TGTGCCAGCAGTCGGCCGGGACAGGGAGTGTATGAGCAGTTCTTC. The chain links TRBV6-1 to TRBJ2-1, with 9 nucleotides matching TRBD1. CDR1 is MNHNS, CDR2 SASEGT, per germline. Germline trimming cut 5 bases from V and 8 bases from J; bases unmatched to any gene: 10. This CDR3 is 15 amino acids long.

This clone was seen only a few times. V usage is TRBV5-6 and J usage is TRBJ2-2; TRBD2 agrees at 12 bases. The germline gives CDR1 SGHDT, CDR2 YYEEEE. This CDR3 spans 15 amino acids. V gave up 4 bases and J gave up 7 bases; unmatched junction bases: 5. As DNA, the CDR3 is TGTGCCAGCAGCCCTAGCGGGGGGGGACTCGGGGAGCTGTTTTTT. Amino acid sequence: CASSPSGGGLGELFF. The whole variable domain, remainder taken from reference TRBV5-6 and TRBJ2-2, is DAGVTQSPTHLIKTRGQQVTLRCSPKSGHDTVSWYQQALGQGPQFIFQYYEEEERQRGNFPDRFSGHQFPNYSSELNVNALLLGDSALYLCASSPSGGGLGELFFGEGSRLTVL.

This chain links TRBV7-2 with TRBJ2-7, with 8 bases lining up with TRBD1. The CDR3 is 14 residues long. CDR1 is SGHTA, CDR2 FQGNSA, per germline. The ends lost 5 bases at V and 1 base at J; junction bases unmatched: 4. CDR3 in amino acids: CASSRQGPSYEQYF. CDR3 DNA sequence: TGTGCCAGCAGCCGACAGGGGCCATCCTACGAGCAGTACTTC.

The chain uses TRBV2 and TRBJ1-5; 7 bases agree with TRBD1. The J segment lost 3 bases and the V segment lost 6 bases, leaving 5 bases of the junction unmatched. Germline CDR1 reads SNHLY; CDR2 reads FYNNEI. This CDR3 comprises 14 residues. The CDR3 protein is CASRGDSSNQPQHF. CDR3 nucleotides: TGTGCCAGCAGGGGGGACAGCTCCAATCAGCCCCAGCATTTT.

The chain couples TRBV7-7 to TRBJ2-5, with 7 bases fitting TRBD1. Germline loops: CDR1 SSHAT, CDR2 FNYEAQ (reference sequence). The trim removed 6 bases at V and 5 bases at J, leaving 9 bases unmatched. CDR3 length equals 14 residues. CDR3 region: CASSSRDREETQYF. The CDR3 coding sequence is TGTGCCAGCAGTTCCCGAGACAGGGAGGAGACCCAGTACTTC.

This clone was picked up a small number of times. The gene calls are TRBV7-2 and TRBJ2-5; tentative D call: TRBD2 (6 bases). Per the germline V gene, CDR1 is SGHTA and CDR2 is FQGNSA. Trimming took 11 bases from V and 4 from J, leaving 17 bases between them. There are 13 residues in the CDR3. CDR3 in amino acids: CAVSRGSRETQYF. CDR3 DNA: TGTGCCGTCAGTCGGGGGAGTCGAGAGACCCAGTACTTC.

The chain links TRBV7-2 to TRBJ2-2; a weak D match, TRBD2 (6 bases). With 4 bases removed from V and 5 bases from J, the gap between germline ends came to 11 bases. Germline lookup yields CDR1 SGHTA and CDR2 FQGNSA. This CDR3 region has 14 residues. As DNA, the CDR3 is TGTGCCAGCAGCTGGAGGGGCGGTACCGGGGAGCTGTTTTTT. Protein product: CASSWRGGTGELFF. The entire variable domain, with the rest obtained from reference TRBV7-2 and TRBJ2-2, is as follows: GAGVSQSPSNKVTEKGKDVELRCDPISGHTALYWYRQSLGQGLEFLIYFQGNSAPDKSGLPSDRFSAERTGGSVSTLTIQRTQQEDSAVYLCASSWRGGTGELFFGEGSRLTVL.

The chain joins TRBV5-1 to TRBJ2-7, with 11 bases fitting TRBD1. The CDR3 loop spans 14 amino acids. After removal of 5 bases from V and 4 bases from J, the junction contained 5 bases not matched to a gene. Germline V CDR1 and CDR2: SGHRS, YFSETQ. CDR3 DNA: TGCGCCAGCAGGGGGACAGGGGGGTTTTACGAGCAGTACTTC. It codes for CASRGTGGFYEQYF.

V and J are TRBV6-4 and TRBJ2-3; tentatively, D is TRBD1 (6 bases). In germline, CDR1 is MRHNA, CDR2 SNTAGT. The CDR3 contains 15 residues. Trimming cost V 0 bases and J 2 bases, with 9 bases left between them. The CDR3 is CASSDSGHPTDTQYF. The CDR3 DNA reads TGTGCCAGCAGTGACTCGGGACACCCCACAGATACGCAGTATTTT.

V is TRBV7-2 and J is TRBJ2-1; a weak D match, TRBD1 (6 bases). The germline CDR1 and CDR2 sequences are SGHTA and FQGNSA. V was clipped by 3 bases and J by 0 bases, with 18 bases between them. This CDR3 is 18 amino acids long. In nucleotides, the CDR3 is TGTGCCAGCAGCTTCGGCCCCCAGGGGACGCACTCCTACAATGAGCAGTTCTTC. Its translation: CASSFGPQGTHSYNEQFF. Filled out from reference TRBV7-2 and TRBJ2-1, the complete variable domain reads GAGVSQSPSNKVTEKGKDVELRCDPISGHTALYWYRQSLGQGLEFLIYFQGNSAPDKSGLPSDRFSAERTGGSVSTLTIQRTQQEDSAVYLCASSFGPQGTHSYNEQFFGPGTRLTVL.